The sample holds many counts of the clone carrying this T cell receptor delta chain. Gammadelta T cells were flow-sorted from PBMC into Vgamma9/Vdelta2+ and Vdelta2-negative populations for bulk analysis. The data were obtained in a study of γδ T cells in repeated Plasmodium falciparum infection. TCRdb used CATT to re-call clones from the multiplex PCR reads. The repertoire holds 75,000 to 100,000 delta-chain clones, about 1.5% seen once, with 9% in the top ten. This CDR3 region has 18 residues. The ends were cut back, 5 bases at V and 4 bases at J, with 26 bases in the middle. Germline V lookup: CDR1 TSWWSYY, CDR2 QGS.

Sequenced material: gamma-delta T cells from blood. The chain combines TRDV1 with TRDJ1; perhaps D is TRDD2 or TRDD3 (8 bases each). The sequence came from a pool of human donors (malaria-infected and uninfected, not separated). This CDR3 is CALGNTSYSSGGGDKLIF. The CDR3 DNA is TGTGCTCTTGGGAACACTTCCTACAGTTCTGGGGGAGGCGATAAACTCATCTTT.